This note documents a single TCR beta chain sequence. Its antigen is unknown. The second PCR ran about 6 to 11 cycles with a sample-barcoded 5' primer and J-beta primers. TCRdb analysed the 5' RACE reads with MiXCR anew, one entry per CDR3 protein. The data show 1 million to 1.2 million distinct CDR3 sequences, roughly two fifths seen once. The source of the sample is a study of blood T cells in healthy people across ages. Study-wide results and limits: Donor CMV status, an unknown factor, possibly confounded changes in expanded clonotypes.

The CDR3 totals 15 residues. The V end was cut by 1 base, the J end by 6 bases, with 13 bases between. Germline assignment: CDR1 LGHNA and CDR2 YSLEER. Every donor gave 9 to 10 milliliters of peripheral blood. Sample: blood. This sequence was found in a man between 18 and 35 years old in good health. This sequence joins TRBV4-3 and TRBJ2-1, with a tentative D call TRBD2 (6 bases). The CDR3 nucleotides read TGCGCCAGCAGCCAAGGAGATCTAGCGCGCAATGAGCAGTTCTTC. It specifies CASSQGDLARNEQFF.